The 11 T cell receptor beta chains given below trace back to one sample, sequenced in a study of CD8 T cells in cerebrospinal fluid in Alzheimer's disease. TCRdb reprocessed the 10x single-cell sequencing reads and reports one entry per CDR3 protein, with no DNA. This sample's clone table lists over a thousand distinct CDR3 sequences. Sample: cerebrospinal fluid. The origin of the receptors is a human donor with Parkinson's disease.

This clonotype is labeled large based on frequency. The chain couples TRBV27 to TRBJ1-5. Germline V gene data show CDR1 as MNHEY and CDR2 as SMNVEV (reference sequence). The CDR3 loop spans 12 amino acids. This CDR3 reads CASSGNGQPQHF.

V is TRBV28 and J is TRBJ2-7; TCRdb lists TRBD2, though no DNA is available to test this call. CDR1 is MDHEN, CDR2 SYDVKM, per germline. There are 16 residues in the CDR3. The CDR3 here is CASSLWWRGGLNEQYF.

According to its frequency, this clonotype is medium-sized. The V and J genes are TRBV7-3 and TRBJ1-1. This CDR3 is 13 amino acids long. CDR1 SGHTA and CDR2 FQGTGA come from the germline V gene. The chain's CDR3 is CASSLTVNTEAFF.

This clonotype is deemed medium-sized by its frequency. The chain uses TRBV9 and TRBJ2-1; TCRdb's D gene call, TRBD1, goes unchecked for lack of DNA. This CDR3 contains 15 residues. CDR1 SGDLS and CDR2 YYNGEE come from the germline V gene. This chain's CDR3 is CASSVEGQGLNEQFF.

The V call is TRBV13, the J call TRBJ2-1; the D call from TCRdb, TRBD2, cannot be confirmed without DNA. CDR1 and CDR2 (germline): PRHDT, FYEKMQ (reference sequence). The CDR3 has 16 amino acids. The CDR3 spells CASSFRLAGDGDEQFF.

By frequency, this clonotype registers large (0.1 to 1%). This chain links TRBV20-1 with TRBJ2-5; no DNA is available, so the TRBD2 call from TCRdb remains unchecked. The CDR3 extends over 14 amino acids. Germline values: CDR1 DFQATT, CDR2 SNEGSKA (reference sequence). CDR3 sequence: CSATVGLAQETQYF.

This clonotype counts as large by frequency. This rearrangement joins TRBV12-3 or TRBV12-4 to TRBJ2-1; the D call from TCRdb, TRBD2, cannot be confirmed without DNA. CDR3 length: 15 residues. CDR3 sequence reads: CASSSERGTYNEQFF.

The chain has TRBV6-1 and TRBJ1-1; TCRdb designates TRBD1, a call that cannot be tested without DNA. Looked up from germline, CDR1 is MNHNS and CDR2 is SASEGT. This CDR3 comprises 14 residues. Here the CDR3 reads CASNKDRGRTEAFF.

This clonotype is deemed large by its frequency. The J gene is TRBJ2-1, the V gene TRBV7-6; the TCRdb call, TRBD1, lacks DNA for checking. This CDR3 is 16 amino acids long. Germline V gene data show CDR1 as SGHVS and CDR2 as FNYEAQ. CDR3 sequence reads: CASSLLRSEKGDEQFF.

By frequency, this clonotype is medium-sized. The chain couples TRBV29-1 to TRBJ1-2; TCRdb gives TRBD1 as the D gene, but with no DNA this cannot be confirmed. Germline V lookup: CDR1 SQVTM, CDR2 ANQGSEA. The CDR3 loop spans 12 amino acids. CDR3 residues: CSVDRQGYGYTF.

Measured by frequency, this clonotype is medium-sized (0.01 to 0.1%). V usage is TRBV18 and J usage is TRBJ2-1. The CDR3 totals 12 residues. Germline V gives CDR1 KGHSH, CDR2 LQKENI. The CDR3 reads CASSYAQGWQFF.